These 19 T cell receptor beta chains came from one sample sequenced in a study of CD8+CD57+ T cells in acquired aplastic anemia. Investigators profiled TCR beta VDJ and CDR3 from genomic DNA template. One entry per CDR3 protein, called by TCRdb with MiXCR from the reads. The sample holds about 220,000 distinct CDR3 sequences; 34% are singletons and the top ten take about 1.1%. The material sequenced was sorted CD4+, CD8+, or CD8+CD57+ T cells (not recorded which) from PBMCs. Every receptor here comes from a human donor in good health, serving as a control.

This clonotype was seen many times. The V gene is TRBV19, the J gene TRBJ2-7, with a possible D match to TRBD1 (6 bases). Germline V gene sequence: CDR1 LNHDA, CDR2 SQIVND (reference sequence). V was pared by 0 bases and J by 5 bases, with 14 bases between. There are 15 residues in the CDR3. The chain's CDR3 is CASSIDRAGVDEQYF. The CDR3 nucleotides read TGTGCCAGTAGTATAGATCGGGCAGGGGTGGACGAGCAGTACTTC. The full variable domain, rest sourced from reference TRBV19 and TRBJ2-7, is DGGITQSPKYLFRKEGQNVTLSCEQNLNHDAMYWYRQDPGQGLRLIYYSQIVNDFQKGDIAEGYSVSREKKESFPLTVTSAQKNPTAFYLCASSIDRAGVDEQYFGPGTRLTVT.

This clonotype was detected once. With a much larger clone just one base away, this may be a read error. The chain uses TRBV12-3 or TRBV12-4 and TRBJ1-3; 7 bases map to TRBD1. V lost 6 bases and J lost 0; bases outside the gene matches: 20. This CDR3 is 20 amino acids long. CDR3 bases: TGTGCCAGCAGACCTACCTTAGCCGGGACAGCCCTCATCTCTGGAAACACCATATATTTT. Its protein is CASRPTLAGTALISGNTIYF.

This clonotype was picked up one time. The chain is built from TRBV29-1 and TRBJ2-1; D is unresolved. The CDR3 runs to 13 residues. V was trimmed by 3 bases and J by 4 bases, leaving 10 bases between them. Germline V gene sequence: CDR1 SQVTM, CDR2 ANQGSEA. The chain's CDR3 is CSVEGSGYNEQFF. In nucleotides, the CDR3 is TGCAGCGTTGAGGGTTCAGGTTACAATGAGCAGTTCTTC.

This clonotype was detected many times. CDR3 protein: CATRDRGYEQYF. In nucleotides, the CDR3 is TGTGCCACCCGGGACAGGGGCTACGAGCAGTACTTC. The chain recombines TRBV2 with TRBJ2-7, with 10 nucleotides matching TRBD1. Germline V gene lookup returns CDR1 SNHLY and CDR2 FYNNEI. Unmatched junction bases numbered 3, after V lost 10 bases and J lost 3 bases. The CDR3 is 12 residues long. Looking up the rest from reference TRBV2 and TRBJ2-7 gives the full variable domain: EPEVTQTPSHQVTQMGQEVILRCVPISNHLYFYWYRQILGQKVEFLVSFYNNEISEKSEIFDDQFSVERPDGSNFTLKIRSTKLEDSAMYFCATRDRGYEQYFGPGTRLTVT.

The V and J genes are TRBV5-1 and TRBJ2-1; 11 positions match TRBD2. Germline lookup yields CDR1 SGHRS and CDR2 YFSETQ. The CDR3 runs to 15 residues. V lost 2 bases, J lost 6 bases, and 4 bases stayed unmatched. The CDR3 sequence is CASSFIAGGVNEQFF. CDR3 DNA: TGCGCCAGCAGCTTCATAGCGGGAGGGGTCAATGAGCAGTTCTTC.

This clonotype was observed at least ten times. CDR3 sequence (DNA): TGTGCCAGCAGTGGGTCGGGTTATAGCAATCAGCCCCAGCATTTT. Encoded protein: CASSGSGYSNQPQHF. This chain links TRBV25-1 with TRBJ1-5, with unresolved D. V was shortened by 4 bases and J by 0 bases, with 10 bases between the two germline ends. Per germline, CDR1 MGHDK and CDR2 SYGVNS. The CDR3 is made up of 15 amino acids.

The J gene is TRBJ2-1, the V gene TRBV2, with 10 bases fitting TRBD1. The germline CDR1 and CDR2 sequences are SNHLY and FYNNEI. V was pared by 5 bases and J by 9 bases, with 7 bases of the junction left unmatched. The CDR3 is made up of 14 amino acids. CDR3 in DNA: TGTGCCAGCAGTCAAAGACAGGGGGCGACTGAGCAGTTCTTC. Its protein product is CASSQRQGATEQFF.

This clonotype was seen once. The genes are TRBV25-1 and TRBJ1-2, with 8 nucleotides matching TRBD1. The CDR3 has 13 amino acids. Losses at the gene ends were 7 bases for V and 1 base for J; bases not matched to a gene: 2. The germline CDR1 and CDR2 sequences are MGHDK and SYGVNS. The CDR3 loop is CASTQGVNYGYTF. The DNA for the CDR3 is TGTGCCAGCACACAGGGGGTTAACTATGGCTACACCTTC.

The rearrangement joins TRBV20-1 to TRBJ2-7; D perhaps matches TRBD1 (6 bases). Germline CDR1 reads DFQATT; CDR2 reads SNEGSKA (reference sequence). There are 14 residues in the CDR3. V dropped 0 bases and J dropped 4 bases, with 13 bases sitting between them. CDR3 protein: CSARDPDRNYEQYF. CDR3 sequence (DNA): TGCAGTGCTAGAGATCCGGACAGAAATTACGAGCAGTACTTC.

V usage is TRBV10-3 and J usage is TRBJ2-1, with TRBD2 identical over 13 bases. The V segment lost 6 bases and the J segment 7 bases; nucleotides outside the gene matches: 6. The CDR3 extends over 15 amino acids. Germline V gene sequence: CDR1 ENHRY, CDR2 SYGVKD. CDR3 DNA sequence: TGTGCCATCAGAGGACTAGCGGGGGAGGTAAATGAGCAGTTCTTC. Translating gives CAIRGLAGEVNEQFF.

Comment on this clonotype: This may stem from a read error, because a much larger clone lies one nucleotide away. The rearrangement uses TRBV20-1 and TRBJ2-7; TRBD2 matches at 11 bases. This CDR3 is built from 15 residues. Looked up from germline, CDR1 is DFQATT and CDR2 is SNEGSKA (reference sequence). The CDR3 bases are TGCAGTGCTAGAGAGCTTAGCGGGAGGGTACGGGAGCAGCACTTC. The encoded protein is CSARELSGRVREQHF.

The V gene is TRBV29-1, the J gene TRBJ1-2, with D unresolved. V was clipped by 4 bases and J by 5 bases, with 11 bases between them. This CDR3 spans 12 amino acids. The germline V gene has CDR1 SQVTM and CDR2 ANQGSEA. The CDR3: CSVAQVFYGYTF. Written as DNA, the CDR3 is TGCAGCGTTGCCCAGGTCTTTTATGGCTACACCTTC. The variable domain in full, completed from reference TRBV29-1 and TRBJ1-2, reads SAVISQKPSRDICQRGTSLTIQCQVDSQVTMMFWYRQQPGQSLTLIATANQGSEATYESGFVIDKFPISRPNLTFSTLTVSNMSPEDSSIYLCSVAQVFYGYTFGSGTRLTVV.

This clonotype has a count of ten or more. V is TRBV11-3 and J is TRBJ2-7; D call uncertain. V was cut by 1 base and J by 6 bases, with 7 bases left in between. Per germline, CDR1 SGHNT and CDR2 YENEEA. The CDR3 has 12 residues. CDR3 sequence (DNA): TGTGCCAGCAGCTTAGGGTATGCCGAGCAGTACTTC. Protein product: CASSLGYAEQYF.

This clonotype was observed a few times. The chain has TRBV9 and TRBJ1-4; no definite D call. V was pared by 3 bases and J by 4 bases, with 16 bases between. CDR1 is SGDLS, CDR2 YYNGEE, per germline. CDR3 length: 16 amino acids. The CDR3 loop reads CASSESGGPSNEKLFF. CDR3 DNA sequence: TGTGCCAGCAGCGAGTCGGGAGGCCCTAGTAATGAAAAACTGTTTTTT.

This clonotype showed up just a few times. CDR3 region: CASSQDWVLGAFF. CDR3 in DNA: TGTGCCAGCAGCCAAGATTGGGTACTCGGGGCTTTCTTT. V gene TRBV4-2 combines with J gene TRBJ1-1; unclear D gene. The V gene's germline CDR1 is LGHNA and CDR2 YNFKEQ. The CDR3 spans 13 residues. V gave up 0 bases and J gave up 11 bases, with 13 bases separating them.

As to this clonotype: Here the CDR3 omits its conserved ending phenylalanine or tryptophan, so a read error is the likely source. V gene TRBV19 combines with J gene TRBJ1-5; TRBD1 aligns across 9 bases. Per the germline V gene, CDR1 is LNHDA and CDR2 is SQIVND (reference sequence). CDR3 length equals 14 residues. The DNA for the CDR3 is TGCGCCAGTAGTACGGACAGGGGTGGGCAGCCCCAGCATTCT. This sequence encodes CASSTDRGGQPQHS.

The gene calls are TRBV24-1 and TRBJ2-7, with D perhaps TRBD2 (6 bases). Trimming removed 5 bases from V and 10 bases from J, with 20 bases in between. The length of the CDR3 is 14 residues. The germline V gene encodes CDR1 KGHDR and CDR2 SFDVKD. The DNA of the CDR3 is TGTGCCACCAGTGGGAGGGACGGGTTAGGTCGTCAGTACTTC. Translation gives CATSGRDGLGRQYF.

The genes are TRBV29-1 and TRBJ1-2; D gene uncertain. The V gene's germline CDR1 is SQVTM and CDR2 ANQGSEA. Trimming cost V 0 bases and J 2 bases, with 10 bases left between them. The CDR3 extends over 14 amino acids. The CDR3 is CSVEERGNNYGYTF. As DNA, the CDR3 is TGCAGCGTTGAAGAGCGGGGAAACAACTATGGCTACACCTTC.

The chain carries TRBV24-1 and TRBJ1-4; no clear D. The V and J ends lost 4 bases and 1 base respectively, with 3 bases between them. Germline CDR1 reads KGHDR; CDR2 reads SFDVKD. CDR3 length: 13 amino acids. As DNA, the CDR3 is TGTGCCACCAGTGAAGAAACTAATGAAAAACTGTTTTTT. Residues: CATSEETNEKLFF.